A selection of T cell receptor beta chains follows, all from one sample in a study of T cell responses to AZD1222 COVID-19 vaccine. The method was immunoSEQ multiplex PCR; TCRdb's version includes in-frame clones alone and lacks a portion of them. The table records roughly 140,000 clones, about 91% of them present only once. Material: peripheral blood, obtained on day 0 of AZD1222 vaccination. The source of these receptors is an adult in good health. CDR3s include the opening cysteine and the closing phenylalanine or tryptophan. Size tells how often a clone was seen (once, few, many) or the class of an expanded clone, and some rows leave it out.

TRBV7-8	-	CASSMGQTIGPQHF
TRBV11-2	-	CASSPAPTYNSPLHF
TRBV12-3/TRBV12-4	many	CASSLSAGGAFF
TRBV3-1/TRBV3-2	-	CASNLSQGVETQYF
TRBV3-1/TRBV3-2	-	CASSLGLSYEQYF
TRBV2	-	CASSKTGGLSNQPQHF
TRBV5-1	-	CASSSGFSEGYTF
TRBV3-1/TRBV3-2	-	CASSFTAGEAFF
TRBV28	-	CASSLLGLAKNIQYF
TRBV12-5	-	CASGPTGTRPFEQFF
TRBV13	-	CASSPGYAGELFF
TRBV5-8	-	CASTSRGRNQPQHF
TRBV7-8	-	CASSPYQAKLFF
TRBV7-2	-	CASSLEAARGGTEAFF
TRBV7-7	-	CASSRGQGTGELFF
TRBV19	-	CASTRPGDGTDTQYF
TRBV7-2	-	CASSLGGEYEQYF
TRBV7-2	-	CASSLPPGQPQHF
TRBV12-3/TRBV12-4	-	CASSDYLNSPLHF
TRBV5-1	-	CASSLAGVGVSYGYTF